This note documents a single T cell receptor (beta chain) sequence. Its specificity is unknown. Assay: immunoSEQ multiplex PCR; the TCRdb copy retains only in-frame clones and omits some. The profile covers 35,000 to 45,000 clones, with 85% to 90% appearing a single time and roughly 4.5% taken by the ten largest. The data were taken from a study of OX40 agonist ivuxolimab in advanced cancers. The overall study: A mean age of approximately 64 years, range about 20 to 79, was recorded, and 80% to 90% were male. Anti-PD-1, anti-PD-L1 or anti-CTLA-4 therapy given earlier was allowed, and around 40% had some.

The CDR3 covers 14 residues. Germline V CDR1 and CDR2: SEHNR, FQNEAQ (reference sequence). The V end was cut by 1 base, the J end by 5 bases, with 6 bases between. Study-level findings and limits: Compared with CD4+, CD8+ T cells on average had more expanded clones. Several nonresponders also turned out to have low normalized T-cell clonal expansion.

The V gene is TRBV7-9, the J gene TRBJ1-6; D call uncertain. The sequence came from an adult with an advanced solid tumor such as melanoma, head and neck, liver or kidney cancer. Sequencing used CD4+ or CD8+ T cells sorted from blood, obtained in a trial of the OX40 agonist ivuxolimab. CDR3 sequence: CASSLVPDNSPLHF. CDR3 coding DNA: TGTGCCAGCAGCTTAGTACCAGATAATTCACCCCTCCACTTT.